The 4 T cell receptor beta chains below all came from one sample that was sequenced in a study of blood T cell dynamics during melanoma immunotherapy. The time point is: pre-treatment baseline. Profiling relied on immunoSEQ multiplex PCR, and the TCRdb table lists in-frame clones only, not all of them. The sample contains approximately 15,000 clones, 75% to 85% of which appear only once. The source was blood, collected from a patient treated with checkpoint blockade. These receptors were taken from a human donor with melanoma.

The V gene is TRBV7-2, the J gene TRBJ2-5, with TRBD2 matching 8 bases. The J call is uncertain, as TRBJ2-7 better fits the DNA end. Per the germline V gene, CDR1 is SGHTA and CDR2 is FQGNSA. The CDR3 is made up of 14 amino acids. CDR3 bases: TGTGCCAGCAGCTCTAGCGGGCTTAACTACGAGCAGTACTTC. Its translation: CASSSSGLNYEQYF.

The chain combines TRBV5-4 with TRBJ2-5, with 8 bases matching TRBD1. The CDR3 has 15 residues. Germline V gene data show CDR1 as SGHNT and CDR2 as YYREEE (reference sequence). The V and J ends lost 3 bases and 3 bases, in that order; junction bases with no gene match: 7. For the CDR3, the DNA is TGTGCCAGCAGCTCTCCGGGACAGGCCAAAGAGACCCAGTACTTC. Translated: CASSSPGQAKETQYF.

This chain connects TRBV18 to TRBJ2-2; 14 bases map to TRBD2. This CDR3 has 15 residues. Germline trimming cut 3 bases from V and 9 bases from J; bases unmatched to any gene: 3. Germline assignment: CDR1 KGHSH and CDR2 LQKENI. The CDR3, as DNA: TGTGCCAGCTCACCCGGGACTAGCGGGAGTCGGGAGCTGTTTTTT. This codes for CASSPGTSGSRELFF.

The CDR3 DNA reads TGTGCCAGCAGCCACGAAGGGAGCACAGATACGCAGTATTTT. This codes for CASSHEGSTDTQYF. The chain couples TRBV11-1 to TRBJ2-3, with D unresolved. V was cut by 5 bases and J by 0 bases, with 9 bases left in between. Looked up from germline, CDR1 is SGHAT and CDR2 is FQDESV (reference sequence). This CDR3 contains 14 residues.